This T cell receptor beta chain is drawn from a study of vaccination and CD4 T cells after COVID-19. Study context: SARS-CoV-2, HCoV-NL63, HCoV-OC43 and HCoV-229E supplied the overlapping spike peptides used to stimulate cells. Each control culture was treated with a CEFX pool, an HIV-1 Nef pool, or no peptide.

Details on this clonotype: Its antigen is undetermined.

Trimming at V came to 1 base and at J to 3 bases, leaving 16 bases not matched to a gene. The CDR3 covers 21 residues. CDR1 is DFQATT and CDR2 is SNEGSKA in the germline V gene (reference sequence). The Oncomine TCR Beta short-read assay sequenced DNA from cultured CD4+ T cells. TCRdb reprocessed the PCR reads with MiXCR, giving one entry per CDR3 protein. The table has approximately 17,000 distinct CDR3 sequences, roughly 51% seen once. Regarding treatment: approximately 9-day PBMC culture with coronavirus spike peptide pools or control peptides (ViraFEST assay). PCR positivity dates ran from March to December 2020, preceding US Alpha, Beta and Delta variants.

V usage is TRBV20-1 and J usage is TRBJ2-1; the match to TRBD2 covers 15 bases. The source of this sequence is a human donor who had recovered from COVID-19. Sequences were obtained from CD4+ T cells from blood, cultured in vitro. Here the CDR3 DNA reads TGCAGTGCTAGAGGAGGGCCGAGGACTAGCGGGAGGGATTCAGGCTACAATGAGCAGTTCTTC. Protein sequence: CSARGGPRTSGRDSGYNEQFF.